These 9 T cell receptor beta chains came from one sample sequenced in a study of CD8 T cells in Susac syndrome. When the RNA was reverse transcribed, random hexamers were used with an input of roughly 0.45 to 1 ug. MiXCR was run by TCRdb on the immunoSEQ multiplex PCR reads, yielding one entry per CDR3 protein. The sample has under 85,000 distinct CDR3 sequences, 80% to 95% seen once. Sequencing was performed on CD8+ T cells from PBMCs. These receptors were obtained from a human donor with Susac syndrome.

V gene TRBV19 combines with J gene TRBJ2-2, with 8 bases matching TRBD1. V dropped 8 bases and J dropped 5; count of bases not matched to a gene: 22. This CDR3 is built from 19 residues. Germline assignment: CDR1 LNHDA and CDR2 SQIVND (reference sequence). CDR3 residues: CASWGSSGQAAASTGELFF. The CDR3 DNA reads TGTGCCAGTTGGGGCAGTTCGGGACAGGCGGCCGCTTCTACCGGGGAGCTGTTTTTT.

The chain employs TRBV20-1 and TRBJ2-3; D call uncertain. CDR1 DFQATT and CDR2 SNEGSKA come from the germline V gene (reference sequence). With 2 bases removed from V and 1 base from J, the gap between germline ends came to 16 bases. The CDR3 extends over 16 amino acids. The CDR3 sequence: CSARFLTSTRTDTQYF. The DNA for the CDR3 is TGCAGTGCTAGATTTCTTACGAGTACTCGCACAGATACGCAGTATTTT.

CDR3 protein: CASSSRKGSLVYEQYF. CDR3 nucleotide sequence: TGTGCCAGCAGCTCCCGGAAGGGTTCGTTGGTCTACGAGCAGTACTTC. V gene TRBV7-8 combines with J gene TRBJ2-7; no clear D. V lost 4 bases, J lost 3 bases, and 19 bases lay in between. Looked up from germline, CDR1 is SGHVS and CDR2 is FQNEAQ. The CDR3 length is 16 residues.

The chain joins TRBV10-3 to TRBJ2-2; D is possibly TRBD2 (6 bases). Per the germline V gene, CDR1 is ENHRY and CDR2 is SYGVKD. There are 13 residues in the CDR3. Trimming took 8 bases from V and 5 from J, leaving 12 bases between them. The CDR3 protein is CAIGLAGTGELFF. The CDR3 DNA reads as TGTGCCATCGGGTTGGCGGGAACCGGGGAGCTGTTTTTT.

The chain combines TRBV7-9 with TRBJ2-2; D gene uncertain. Trimming took off 5 bases at V and 5 bases at J, with 6 bases between the two ends. Germline V lookup: CDR1 SEHNR, CDR2 FQNEAQ (reference sequence). The length of the CDR3 is 12 residues. CDR3 sequence (DNA): TGTGCCAGCAGCCGAATGACCGGGGAGCTGTTTTTT. Residues: CASSRMTGELFF.

The genes are TRBV12-3 or TRBV12-4 and TRBJ2-7, with 8 bases lining up with TRBD2. CDR3 length equals 14 residues. The V segment lost 1 base and the J segment 4 bases; nucleotides outside the gene matches: 3. CDR3 in DNA: TGTGCCAGCAGTTTAGGGACGGGAGGGTACGAGCAGTACTTC. Translation: CASSLGTGGYEQYF.

This sequence joins TRBV7-2 and TRBJ2-1; 7 bases align to TRBD2. Germline CDR1 and CDR2: SGHTA and FQGNSA. There are 15 residues in the CDR3. V shed 0 bases and J 6 bases; nucleotides not matched to a gene: 5. In DNA form, the CDR3 reads TGTGCCAGCAGCTTAGCGAAGGGAGGGCCCAATGAGCAGTTCTTC. Translated, it gives CASSLAKGGPNEQFF.

The chain joins TRBV6-5 to TRBJ1-1; a weak D match, TRBD1 (5 bases). Germline V gene data show CDR1 as MNHEY and CDR2 as SVGAGI. This CDR3 comprises 14 residues. V lost 7 bases and J 0 bases, leaving 12 bases between the germline ends. The CDR3 coding sequence is TGTGCCAGCACCAACGGGGGGATGAACACTGAAGCTTTCTTT. Residues: CASTNGGMNTEAFF.

The chain links TRBV20-1 to TRBJ2-1; 10 nucleotides match TRBD2. The junction had 5 bases not matched to a gene; V was cut back by 5 bases and J by 7 bases. The CDR3 sequence is 13 residues long. Germline assignment: CDR1 DFQATT and CDR2 SNEGSKA (reference sequence). CDR3 protein: CSAFLAGENEQFF. The CDR3 DNA is TGCAGTGCTTTTCTAGCGGGGGAAAATGAGCAGTTCTTC.